The 16 T cell receptor beta chains in this list originate from one sample, sequenced in a study of cytomegalovirus exposure and HLA in healthy donors (dated by TCRdb to the late 2010s). The library was built by means of the immunoSEQ multiplex PCR assay. For the multiplex PCR, a mixture combining 60 forward primers for TCR Vbeta segments and 13 reverse primers for TCR Jbeta segments was used. TCRdb took this table from immuneACCESS and kept in-frame rearrangements with V and J called. Such tables lack part of the clones; where checked against another copy, unresolved V genes explain under half of the gap, and the rest is unexplained. In this sample the table shows a few hundred thousand clones, 80% to 90% of which occur a single time. Clones ranked in the top ten supply approximately 2% of the sample. Sequencing was performed on PBMCs. These receptors originate from a woman aged 35 to 49 in good health and CMV-seropositive.

This clone was seen only a few times. The V and J genes are TRBV28 and TRBJ1-6, with D hard to call. The CDR3 totals 16 residues. Germline lookup yields CDR1 MDHEN and CDR2 SYDVKM. V was cut by 3 bases and J by 9 bases, with 18 bases left in between. The CDR3 DNA is TGTGCCAGCAGTTTCGCGCGGGGATCTATTTTTTCACCCCTCCACTTT. It encodes CASSFARGSIFSPLHF.

This clone was picked up one time. The genes are TRBV6-5 and TRBJ1-1; no clear D. Germline CDR1 MNHEY, CDR2 SVGAGI. V was pared by 4 bases and J by 0 bases, with 6 bases between. The CDR3 spans 13 residues. The CDR3 region is CASSWQVNTEAFF. The DNA of the CDR3 is TGTGCCAGCAGTTGGCAGGTGAACACTGAAGCTTTCTTT.

V usage is TRBV7-9 and J usage is TRBJ1-4; the match to TRBD1 covers 9 bases. With V trimmed by 2 bases and J by 8 bases, 9 bases remained unmatched. CDR1 is SEHNR, CDR2 FQNEAQ, per germline (reference sequence). The CDR3 consists of 16 residues. The CDR3 spells CASSLRTGTGFEKLFF. DNA of the CDR3: TGTGCCAGCAGCTTAAGAACCGGGACAGGGTTCGAAAAACTGTTTTTT. The full variable domain, its missing parts supplied by reference TRBV7-9 and TRBJ1-4, is DTGVSQNPRHKITKRGQNVTFRCDPISEHNRLYWYRQTLGQGPEFLTYFQNEAQLEKSRLLSDRFSAERPKGSFSTLEIQRTEQGDSAMYLCASSLRTGTGFEKLFFGSGTQLSVL.

The chain links TRBV19 to TRBJ1-3, with 10 bases identical to TRBD1. From germline, CDR1 is LNHDA and CDR2 SQIVND (reference sequence). The V gene end was trimmed by 4 bases and the J gene end by 4 bases; junction bases not matched to a gene: 4. The CDR3 sequence is 15 residues long. The DNA of the CDR3 is TGTGCCAGTAGTACCCGGACAGGGGGAGGAAACACCATATATTTT. Its protein product is CASSTRTGGGNTIYF.

The CDR3 protein is CASSQDLSGGREKLFF. The CDR3 coding sequence is TGCGCCAGCAGCCAAGATCTATCGGGGGGACGGGAAAAACTGTTTTTT. The rearrangement links TRBV4-3 to TRBJ1-4; tentative D call: TRBD1 (5 bases). V lost 0 bases to trimming and J lost 8 bases, with 16 bases between them. The germline V gene encodes CDR1 LGHNA and CDR2 YSLEER. The CDR3 is 16 residues long.

The chain combines TRBV28 with TRBJ2-7; 10 bases fit TRBD2. V lost 2 bases to trimming and J lost 1 base; unmatched junction nucleotides: 8. CDR1 and CDR2 (germline): MDHEN, SYDVKM. CDR3 length: 17 amino acids. DNA for the CDR3: TGTGCCAGCAGTTTAGCAGGACTAGCGGCCAATTCCTACGAGCAGTACTTC. Its protein product is CASSLAGLAANSYEQYF.

This rearrangement joins TRBV10-3 to TRBJ2-4, with 13 bases lining up with TRBD2. V lost 2 bases and J lost 4; bases outside the gene matches: 5. The CDR3 is 17 amino acids. In germline, CDR1 is ENHRY, CDR2 SYGVKD. CDR3 sequence (DNA): TGTGCCATCAGTGAGGGACTAGCGGGAGCGCCTAAAAACATTCAGTACTTC. As protein: CAISEGLAGAPKNIQYF.

The rearrangement joins TRBV2 to TRBJ2-1; D perhaps matches TRBD2 (6 bases). The CDR3 spans 13 residues. V was shortened by 6 bases and J by 9 bases, with 15 bases between the two germline ends. Germline CDR1 and CDR2: SNHLY and FYNNEI. CDR3: CASRGEWRGEQFF. The CDR3 DNA is TGTGCCAGCAGGGGCGAATGGCGGGGTGAGCAGTTCTTC.

This clone was seen only a few times. This chain joins TRBV11-1 and TRBJ1-1; 7 nucleotides line up with TRBD1. CDR3 length: 15 residues. The J segment lost 5 bases and the V segment lost 1 base, leaving 7 bases of the junction unmatched. Germline loops: CDR1 SGHAT, CDR2 FQDESV (reference sequence). CDR3 sequence: CASSLGQGRYTEAFF. The CDR3 DNA follows: TGTGCCAGCAGCTTAGGACAGGGAAGGTATACTGAAGCTTTCTTT.

J is TRBJ1-5 and V is TRBV19; D might be TRBD1 (6 bases). Per the germline V gene, CDR1 is LNHDA and CDR2 is SQIVND (reference sequence). The length of the CDR3 is 14 residues. V lost 9 bases to trimming and J lost 0 bases, with 12 bases between them. For the CDR3, the DNA is TGTGCCAGCGGGGACAAACCTAGCAATCAGCCCCAGCATTTT. Protein: CASGDKPSNQPQHF.

Details on this clone: A read error may produce the germline difference seen at one junction end. The rearrangement joins TRBV7-9 to TRBJ2-7, with 10 bases that match TRBD2. CDR3 length: 15 residues. Germline V gene lookup returns CDR1 SEHNR and CDR2 FQNEAQ (reference sequence). CDR3 sequence: CSSSLRLAGVYEQYF. CDR3 nucleotides: TGTTCCAGCAGCTTGCGGCTAGCGGGAGTCTACGAGCAGTACTTC.

This chain joins TRBV4-3 and TRBJ1-5, with D possibly being TRBD1 (6 bases). Germline V lookup: CDR1 LGHNA, CDR2 YSLEER. The CDR3 is 22 amino acids. V was trimmed by 0 bases and J by 4 bases, leaving 31 bases between them. CDR3 protein: CASSQDLWLTGHLLPGNQPQHF. The CDR3 DNA sequence: TGCGCCAGCAGCCAAGATCTTTGGCTTACGGGACACCTCCTCCCAGGGAATCAGCCCCAGCATTTT.

This sequence joins TRBV19 and TRBJ1-5; D unclear. CDR1 is LNHDA and CDR2 is SQIVND in the germline V gene (reference sequence). Trimming removed 1 base at V and 2 bases at J, with 9 bases between. The CDR3 loop spans 15 amino acids. Written as DNA, the CDR3 is TGTGCCAGTAGTATAGTAAAGGAGGGCAATCAGCCCCAGCATTTT. Amino acids: CASSIVKEGNQPQHF.

The gene calls are TRBV7-9 and TRBJ1-1; weak D call: TRBD1 (5 bases). The CDR3 loop spans 13 amino acids. V dropped 5 bases and J dropped 6 bases, with 13 bases sitting between them. CDR1 is SEHNR, CDR2 FQNEAQ, per germline (reference sequence). CDR3 amino acids: CASSQGWNAEAFF. CDR3 in DNA: TGTGCCAGCAGCCAGGGTTGGAATGCTGAAGCTTTCTTT.

This rearrangement joins TRBV7-2 to TRBJ2-7; 8 nucleotides line up with TRBD1. J gave up 2 bases and V 2 bases, and 2 bases lay outside the gene matches. The CDR3 runs to 14 residues. Germline V CDR1 and CDR2: SGHTA, FQGNSA. CDR3 sequence reads: CASSLQGAAYEQYF. CDR3 DNA sequence: TGTGCCAGCAGCTTACAGGGGGCGGCCTACGAGCAGTACTTC.

This clone has just a few counts. The rearrangement links TRBV5-4 to TRBJ1-2, with 7 bases identical to TRBD1. This CDR3 has 13 amino acids. Germline V gene sequence: CDR1 SGHNT, CDR2 YYREEE (reference sequence). Trimming took 4 bases from V and 8 from J; bases not matched to a gene: 8. Here the CDR3 reads CASSLDRANGYTF. The CDR3 nucleotides read TGTGCCAGCAGCCTAGACAGGGCTAACGGCTACACCTTC. Full variable domain (remainder filled in from reference TRBV5-4 and TRBJ1-2): ETGVTQSPTHLIKTRGQQVTLRCSSQSGHNTVSWYQQALGQGPQFIFQYYREEENGRGNFPPRFSGLQFPNYSSELNVNALELDDSALYLCASSLDRANGYTFGSGTRLTVV.